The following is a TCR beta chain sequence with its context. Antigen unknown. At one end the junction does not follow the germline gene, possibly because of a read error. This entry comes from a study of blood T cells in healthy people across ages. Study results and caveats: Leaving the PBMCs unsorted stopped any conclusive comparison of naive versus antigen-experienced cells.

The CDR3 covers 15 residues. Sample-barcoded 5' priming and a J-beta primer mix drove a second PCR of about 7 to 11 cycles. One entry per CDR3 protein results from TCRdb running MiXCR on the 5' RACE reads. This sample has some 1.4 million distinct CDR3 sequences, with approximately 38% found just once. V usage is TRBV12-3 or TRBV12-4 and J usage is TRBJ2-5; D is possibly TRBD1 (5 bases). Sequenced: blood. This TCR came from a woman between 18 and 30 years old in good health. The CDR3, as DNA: TGTGCCAGCAGTCCCCTTCTGGCGCAGGGTAGAACCCAGTACTTT. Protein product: CASSPLLAQGRTQYF.